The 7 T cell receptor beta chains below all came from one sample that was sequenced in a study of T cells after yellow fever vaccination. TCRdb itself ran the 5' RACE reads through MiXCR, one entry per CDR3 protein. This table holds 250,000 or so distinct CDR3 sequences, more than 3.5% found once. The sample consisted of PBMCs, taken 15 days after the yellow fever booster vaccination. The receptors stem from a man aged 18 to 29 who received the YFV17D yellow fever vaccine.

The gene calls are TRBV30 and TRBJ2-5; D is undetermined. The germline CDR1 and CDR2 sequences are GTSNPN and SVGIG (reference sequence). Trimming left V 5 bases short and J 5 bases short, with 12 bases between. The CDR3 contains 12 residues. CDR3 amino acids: CAWGPLGETQYF. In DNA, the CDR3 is TGTGCCTGGGGCCCCCTGGGGGAGACCCAGTACTTC.

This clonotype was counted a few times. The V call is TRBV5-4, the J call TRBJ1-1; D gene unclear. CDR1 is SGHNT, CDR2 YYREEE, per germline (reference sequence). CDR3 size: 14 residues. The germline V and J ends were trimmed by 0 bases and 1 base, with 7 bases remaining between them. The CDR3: CASSLERTNTEAFF. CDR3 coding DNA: TGTGCCAGCAGCTTGGAACGGACGAACACTGAAGCTTTCTTT.

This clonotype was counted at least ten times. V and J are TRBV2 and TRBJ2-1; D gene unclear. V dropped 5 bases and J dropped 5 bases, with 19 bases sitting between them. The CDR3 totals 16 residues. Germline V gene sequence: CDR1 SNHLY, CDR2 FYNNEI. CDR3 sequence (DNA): TGTGCCAGCAGTCGTAATGGCCCCATAGGTAACAATGAGCAGTTCTTC. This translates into CASSRNGPIGNNEQFF.

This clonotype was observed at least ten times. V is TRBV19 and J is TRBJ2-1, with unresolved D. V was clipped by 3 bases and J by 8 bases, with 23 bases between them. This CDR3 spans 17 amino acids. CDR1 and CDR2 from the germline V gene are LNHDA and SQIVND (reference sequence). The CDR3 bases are TGTGCCAGTAGTATGTCGGTCGACATCCCAACCAGCCATGAGCAGTTCTTC. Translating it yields CASSMSVDIPTSHEQFF.

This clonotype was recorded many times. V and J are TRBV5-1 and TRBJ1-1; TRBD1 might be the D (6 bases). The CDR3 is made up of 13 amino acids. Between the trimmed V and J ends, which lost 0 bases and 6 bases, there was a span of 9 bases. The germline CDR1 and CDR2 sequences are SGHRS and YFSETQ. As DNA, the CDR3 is TGCGCCAGCAGCTTGGAAGGGGGGGCTGAAGCTTTCTTT. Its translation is CASSLEGGAEAFF.

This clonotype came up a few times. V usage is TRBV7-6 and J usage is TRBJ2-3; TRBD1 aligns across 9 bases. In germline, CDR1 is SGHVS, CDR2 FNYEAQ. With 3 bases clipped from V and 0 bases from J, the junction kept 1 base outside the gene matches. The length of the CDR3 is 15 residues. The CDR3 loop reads CASSLGTGSTDTQYF. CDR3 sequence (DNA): TGTGCCAGCAGCTTGGGGACAGGGAGCACAGATACGCAGTATTTT.

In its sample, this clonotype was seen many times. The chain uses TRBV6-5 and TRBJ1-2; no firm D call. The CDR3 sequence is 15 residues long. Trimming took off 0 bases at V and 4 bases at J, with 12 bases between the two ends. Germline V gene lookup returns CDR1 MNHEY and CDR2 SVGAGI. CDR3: CASSYSPAAIYGYTF. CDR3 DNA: TGTGCCAGCAGTTACTCCCCTGCGGCTATCTATGGCTACACCTTC.